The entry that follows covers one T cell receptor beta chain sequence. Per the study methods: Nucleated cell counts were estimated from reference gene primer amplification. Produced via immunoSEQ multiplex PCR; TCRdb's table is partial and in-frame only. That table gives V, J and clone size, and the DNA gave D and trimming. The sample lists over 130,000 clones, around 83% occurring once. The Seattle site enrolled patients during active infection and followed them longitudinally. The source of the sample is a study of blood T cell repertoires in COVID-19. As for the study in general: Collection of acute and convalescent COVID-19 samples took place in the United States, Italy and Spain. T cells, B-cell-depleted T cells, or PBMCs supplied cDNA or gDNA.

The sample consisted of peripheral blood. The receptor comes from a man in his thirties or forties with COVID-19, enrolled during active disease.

The CDR3 coding sequence is TGCGCCAGCAGTGGACAGGGGGCTAACACAGATACGCAGTATTTT. Translation gives CASSGQGANTDTQYF. This chain connects TRBV10-1 to TRBJ2-3; 10 positions match TRBD1. V shed 4 bases and J 2 bases; nucleotides not matched to a gene: 3. Looked up from germline, CDR1 is WNHNN and CDR2 is SYGVQD (reference sequence). The CDR3 runs 15 residues.